A few counts support the clone carrying this T cell receptor (beta chain). Generated by immunoSEQ multiplex PCR, the TCRdb table keeps only in-frame clones and is missing some. The repertoire has under 200,000 clones, about 85% of them found once; the top ten carry roughly 1.2%. The data originate from a study of blood T cell repertoires in COVID-19. About the study: Both acute and convalescent COVID-19 samples were obtained from the United States, Italy and Spain. Sources were T cells, B-cell-depleted T cells, or PBMCs; the material itself was cDNA or gDNA.

The sequencing sample was made of peripheral blood. The clonotype comes from a man aged 55 to 70 who had recovered from COVID-19.

CDR3 coding DNA: TGCAGCGTTGATGTTCGGGACAGGTTTTTGTGGGAGACCCAGTACTTC. This encodes CSVDVRDRFLWETQYF. The V call is TRBV29-1, the J call TRBJ2-5, with TRBD1 matching 8 bases. The CDR3 sequence is 16 residues long. Per germline, CDR1 SQVTM and CDR2 ANQGSEA. J was trimmed by 5 bases and V by 3 bases; bases with no gene match: 14.